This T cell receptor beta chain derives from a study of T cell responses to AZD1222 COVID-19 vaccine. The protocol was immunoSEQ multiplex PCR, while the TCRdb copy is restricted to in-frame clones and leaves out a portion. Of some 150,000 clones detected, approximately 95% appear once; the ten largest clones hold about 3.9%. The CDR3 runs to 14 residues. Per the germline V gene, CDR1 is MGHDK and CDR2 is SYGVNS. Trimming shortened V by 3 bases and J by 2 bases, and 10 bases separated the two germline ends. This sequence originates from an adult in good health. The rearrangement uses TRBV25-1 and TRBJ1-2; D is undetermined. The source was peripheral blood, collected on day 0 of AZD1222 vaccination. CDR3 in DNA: TGTGCCAGCAGTGACTGGACCGAAAACTATGGCTACACCTTC. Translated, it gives CASSDWTENYGYTF.